The 18 T cell receptor beta chains in this list originate from one sample, sequenced in a study of cytomegalovirus exposure and HLA in healthy donors. The data were produced by immunoSEQ multiplex PCR, yet TCRdb's version contains in-frame clones alone and is incomplete. Counted here are 110,000 or so clones, more than 75% occurring once; the ten biggest clones make up about 2%. The sequenced material came from PBMCs. Every receptor here comes from a woman in her twenties or thirties in good health and CMV-seronegative.

The chain is built from TRBV5-4 and TRBJ2-2; 14 bases are a match to TRBD2. This CDR3 has 18 amino acids. The germline V gene encodes CDR1 SGHNT and CDR2 YYREEE (reference sequence). V lost 1 base to trimming and J lost 3 bases; unmatched junction nucleotides: 5. Here the CDR3 reads CASSLTRLAGGYTGELFF. The DNA of the CDR3 is TGTGCCAGCAGCTTGACCCGACTAGCGGGGGGGTACACCGGGGAGCTGTTTTTT.

The chain joins TRBV27 to TRBJ2-3; 12 bases line up with TRBD1. This CDR3 contains 18 residues. V dropped 5 bases and J dropped 2; count of bases not matched to a gene: 11. Germline CDR1 and CDR2: MNHEY and SMNVEV (reference sequence). The CDR3 protein is CASSLQWDRGRPTDTQYF. In DNA form, the CDR3 reads TGTGCCAGCAGTCTCCAATGGGACAGGGGGCGCCCCACAGATACGCAGTATTTT.

This sequence joins TRBV5-4 and TRBJ2-1; 10 nucleotides align to TRBD2. The CDR3 extends over 17 amino acids. Germline trimming cut 6 bases from V and 7 bases from J; bases unmatched to any gene: 16. The germline CDR1 and CDR2 sequences are SGHNT and YYREEE (reference sequence). DNA of the CDR3: TGTGCCAGCAACCCTCCGGGACTAGCGAATCCATCTAATGAGCAGTTCTTC. Protein product: CASNPPGLANPSNEQFF.

The rearrangement uses TRBV6-4 and TRBJ2-5; TRBD1 agrees at 11 bases. This CDR3 contains 13 residues. The germline gives CDR1 MRHNA, CDR2 SNTAGT. J was trimmed by 10 bases and V by 6 bases; bases with no gene match: 7. The chain's CDR3 is CASSRDRGDIQYF. The CDR3 DNA reads as TGTGCCAGCAGCCGGGACAGGGGGGATATCCAGTACTTC.

The chain has TRBV19 and TRBJ2-7; tentatively, D is TRBD2 (6 bases). The V gene lost 0 bases and the J gene lost 2 bases, with 11 bases spanning the gap. The CDR3 sequence is 15 residues long. Germline assignment: CDR1 LNHDA and CDR2 SQIVND (reference sequence). The CDR3 coding sequence is TGTGCCAGTAGTATAGAAAGGGACTTAGCCTACGAGCAGTACTTC. It encodes CASSIERDLAYEQYF.

The chain recombines TRBV9 with TRBJ2-1; perhaps TRBD2 as D (5 bases). The CDR3 consists of 12 residues. The germline V gene encodes CDR1 SGDLS and CDR2 YYNGEE. The germline V and J ends were trimmed by 5 bases and 12 bases, with 15 bases remaining between them. CDR3 region: CASRGSASRQFF. CDR3 nucleotide sequence: TGTGCCAGCAGAGGTAGCGCCTCGCGGCAGTTCTTC.

V and J are TRBV6-6 and TRBJ1-3; D may be TRBD1 (5 bases). CDR3 length: 14 residues. V was pared by 2 bases and J by 2 bases, with 7 bases between. CDR1 MNHNY and CDR2 SVGAGI come from the germline V gene (reference sequence). The CDR3: CASSYGGAGNTIYF. The CDR3 DNA reads as TGTGCCAGCAGTTACGGGGGGGCTGGAAACACCATATATTTT.

The chain recombines TRBV11-2 with TRBJ2-3; tentative D call: TRBD2 (6 bases). Germline CDR1 reads SGHAT; CDR2 reads FQNNGV. Trimming shortened V by 4 bases and J by 2 bases, and 16 bases separated the two germline ends. The CDR3 has 16 amino acids. CDR3 DNA: TGTGCCAGCAGCTCCCCCCGGGGGACCAACACAGATACGCAGTATTTT. The encoded protein is CASSSPRGTNTDTQYF.

This clone was seen just once. The genes are TRBV30 and TRBJ2-1; D remains unclear. This CDR3 spans 12 amino acids. Trimming left V 2 bases short and J 4 bases short, with 6 bases between. The V gene's germline CDR1 is GTSNPN and CDR2 SVGIG (reference sequence). The CDR3 is CAWSSQYNEQFF. For the CDR3, the DNA is TGTGCCTGGAGTTCACAATACAATGAGCAGTTCTTC.

This clone was recorded only once. J is TRBJ1-1 and V is TRBV5-4; 8 bases fit TRBD1. This CDR3 contains 15 residues. Trimming removed 0 bases from V and 6 bases from J; junction bases left unmatched: 7. The germline CDR1 and CDR2 sequences are SGHNT and YYREEE (reference sequence). The CDR3 reads CASSLDAGGISEAFF. DNA for the CDR3: TGTGCCAGCAGCTTGGACGCAGGGGGCATCTCTGAAGCTTTCTTT.

The chain couples TRBV30 to TRBJ1-1; D is possibly TRBD1 (5 bases). CDR3 size: 14 residues. Germline CDR1 is GTSNPN and CDR2 is SVGIG (reference sequence). V lost 7 bases and J lost 0, with 15 bases in between. The CDR3 loop is CASDGGAMNTEAFF. The CDR3 DNA sequence: TGTGCCTCGGACGGCGGGGCTATGAACACTGAAGCTTTCTTT.

The chain combines TRBV10-3 with TRBJ2-3; D is undetermined. Germline loops: CDR1 ENHRY, CDR2 SYGVKD. Trimming took off 5 bases at V and 1 base at J, with 10 bases between the two ends. This CDR3 has 14 residues. The DNA of the CDR3 is TGTGCCATCAGTCCGCGTAATCGCACAGATACGCAGTATTTT. Translated: CAISPRNRTDTQYF.

This sequence joins TRBV11-2 and TRBJ1-3, with 8 bases aligning to TRBD1. Unmatched junction bases numbered 8, after V lost 4 bases and J lost 0 bases. The CDR3 contains 17 residues. Germline loops: CDR1 SGHAT, CDR2 FQNNGV. CDR3 bases: TGTGCCAGCAGCTCTACCGGGACAGGTTCCTCTGGAAACACCATATATTTT. Encoded protein: CASSSTGTGSSGNTIYF.

This chain uses TRBV5-1 with TRBJ2-1; 10 positions match TRBD2. The CDR3 extends over 16 amino acids. The germline CDR1 and CDR2 sequences are SGHRS and YFSETQ. The V gene end was trimmed by 3 bases and the J gene end by 0 bases; junction bases not matched to a gene: 3. This CDR3 reads CASSSSSGGSYNEQFF. DNA of the CDR3: TGCGCCAGCAGCTCCTCTAGCGGGGGCTCCTACAATGAGCAGTTCTTC.

The V and J genes are TRBV4-1 and TRBJ2-7; 7 bases align to TRBD1. With V trimmed by 1 base and J by 3 bases, 6 bases remained unmatched. The CDR3 loop spans 15 amino acids. CDR1 MGHRA and CDR2 YSYEKL come from the germline V gene. This CDR3 is CASSQGGGSLYEQYF. The CDR3 DNA follows: TGCGCCAGCAGCCAAGGAGGGGGCTCCCTCTACGAGCAGTACTTC.

CDR3 DNA: TGTGCCATCAGTGAGTCGCCTCAGGGGGCCAACTATGGCTACACCTTC. This sequence encodes CAISESPQGANYGYTF. This chain links TRBV10-3 with TRBJ1-2; 8 nucleotides line up with TRBD1. With 0 bases clipped from V and 2 bases from J, the junction kept 5 bases outside the gene matches. The germline CDR1 and CDR2 sequences are ENHRY and SYGVKD. The CDR3 contains 16 residues.

The chain recombines TRBV7-3 with TRBJ2-2, with 7 nucleotides matching TRBD2. There are 16 residues in the CDR3. CDR1 and CDR2 (germline): SGHTA, FQGTGA. V lost 1 base and J lost 1; bases outside the gene matches: 3. CDR3 nucleotide sequence: TGTGCCAGCAGCTTAAACGGGGGGAAGAACACCGGGGAGCTGTTTTTT. This translates into CASSLNGGKNTGELFF.

The CDR3 nucleotides read TGTGCCAGCTCCCCGGGACAGGGGGCGAGGGGTGCCGAGCAGTACTTC. Protein sequence: CASSPGQGARGAEQYF. The chain employs TRBV18 and TRBJ2-7; TRBD1 agrees at 12 bases. Looked up from germline, CDR1 is KGHSH and CDR2 is LQKENI. The CDR3 covers 16 residues. Trimming removed 6 bases from V and 6 bases from J; junction bases left unmatched: 12.